The 3 T cell receptor beta chains below come from one sample, sequenced in a study of CXCR3-negative and CXCR3-positive naive CD8 T cells (dated by TCRdb to between 2018 and 2020). Paper-wide results and their limitations: Compared with CXCR3-negative naive cells, CXCR3-positive naive cells had TRB CDR3s with higher hydrophobicity (lower Kidera factor 4), lower energy, and higher strength and volume indices.

Their cognate antigens are unknown. TCRdb shows the sequencer as NextSeq 550. The Human TCR Profiling Kit (MiLaboratory) was used to make UMI-labeled 5' RACE TRB cDNA libraries. Each CDR3 protein sequence appears as one entry after TCRdb reprocessed the reads, and no DNA is included. The table of this sample itemizes tens of thousands of distinct CDR3 sequences. The top ten constitute around 0.51% of the sample. Sample: naive CXCR3+ CD8+ T cells from blood. The intended sense of this specimen's cell subset or site label: CD45RO-CCR7+CD27+CD95- naive CD8+ T cells expressing CXCR3 (TNR3+). These TCRs come from a human donor in good health. Some clones in this sample may be carry-over from other donors' samples.

J is TRBJ1-5 and V is TRBV27; TCRdb's D call of TRBD1 is untestable without DNA. The CDR3 is 16 amino acids. From germline, CDR1 is MNHEY and CDR2 SMNVEV (reference sequence). The CDR3 region is CASSLIGGYGNQPQHF.

The chain recombines TRBV25-1 with TRBJ1-2; TCRdb's D gene call, TRBD1, goes unchecked for lack of DNA. Germline loops: CDR1 MGHDK, CDR2 SYGVNS. CDR3 length equals 15 residues. CDR3 sequence: CASSEPGQVIYGYTF.

The V call is TRBV24-1, the J call TRBJ2-3; TCRdb lists TRBD1, though no DNA is available to test this call. CDR1 KGHDR and CDR2 SFDVKD come from the germline V gene. The CDR3 runs 14 residues. CDR3 sequence reads: CATSVKGGPDTQYF.